This TCR beta chain was identified in a study of monozygotic twins with inflammatory bowel disease. Germline values: CDR1 SGHDT, CDR2 YYEEEE. There are 15 residues in the CDR3. From whole blood, total RNA was isolated without any sorting of T cells. Study results and limitations: Data gave no support to a single strong signal or clonotype associated with IBD.

With eight separate reactions per sample, the authors made cDNA. TCRalpha and TCRbeta cDNA underwent two nested PCRs of around 15 and 9 cycles. TCRdb reworked the 5' RACE reads into one entry per CDR3 protein, no DNA. The listing records 150,000 to 200,000 distinct CDR3 sequences. About this clonotype: Its antigen is still unknown.

This chain links TRBV5-6 with TRBJ2-7; TCRdb designates TRBD1, a call that cannot be tested without DNA. Sample: blood. The sequence derives from a human donor with ulcerative colitis or Crohn's disease, or a healthy co-twin of an affected twin (not recorded which). CDR3 in amino acids: CASTPSGSGSYEQYF.